The present T cell receptor beta chain was sequenced within a study of cytomegalovirus exposure and HLA in healthy donors. Study-wide results and caveats: DRB1 showed the most TCR associations and HLA-C the fewest in a later analysis, as rates varied by HLA locus.

PCR was performed using 60 Vbeta and 13 Jbeta primers. Libraries were prepared by immunoSEQ multiplex PCR; TCRdb keeps only in-frame clonotypes and omits some of them. The data show about 110,000 clones, about 84% seen once. As regards this clone: Its target is unknown.

This CDR3 spans 13 amino acids. V lost 5 bases to trimming and J lost 8 bases; unmatched junction nucleotides: 5. Germline V gives CDR1 MNHNS, CDR2 SASEGT. The receptor's source is a man aged 25-40 years in good health and CMV-seronegative. J is TRBJ1-5 and V is TRBV6-1; 8 bases line up with TRBD1. Sequencing was done on a sample of PBMCs. CDR3 in amino acids: CASSLDRAKPQHF. DNA for the CDR3: TGTGCCAGCAGTTTGGACAGGGCGAAGCCCCAGCATTTT.